The 28 T cell receptor beta chains in this list originate from one sample, sequenced in a study of identical twins. TCRdb re-called the 5' RACE reads through MiXCR, storing one row per CDR3 protein. The sample contains 1.5 million or so distinct CDR3 sequences, about 31% of which appear only once. Sequencing was performed on cord blood. These receptors were collected from a newborn girl in good health.

The sample holds a few counts of this clonotype. This chain links TRBV13 with TRBJ2-5, with D unclear. Trimming left V 0 bases short and J 5 bases short, with 10 bases between. Per the germline V gene, CDR1 is PRHDT and CDR2 is FYEKMQ (reference sequence). The CDR3 is 14 residues long. The DNA for the CDR3 is TGTGCCAGCAGCTTAGGAAGGGTTGGGGAGACCCAGTACTTC. This gives the protein CASSLGRVGETQYF.

The table lists this clonotype with a few counts. This chain uses TRBV6-6 with TRBJ1-1, with D maybe TRBD1 (5 bases). Deletions cut 8 bases from V and 0 bases from J, with 13 bases between. This CDR3 is 14 amino acids long. Germline CDR1 reads MNHNY; CDR2 reads SVGAGI (reference sequence). CDR3 bases: TGTGCCAGCTCGACACTGGGGGTGAACACTGAAGCTTTCTTT. This codes for CASSTLGVNTEAFF.

A few counts support this clonotype. V and J are TRBV5-1 and TRBJ1-1; a weak D match, TRBD1 (6 bases). Trimming removed 0 bases at V and 10 bases at J, with 7 bases between. The germline V gene has CDR1 SGHRS and CDR2 YFSETQ. The CDR3 length is 11 residues. In nucleotides, the CDR3 is TGCGCCAGCAGCTTGGGAGGGGGAGCTTTCTTT. Its protein product is CASSLGGGAFF.

This clonotype appeared a few times. This rearrangement joins TRBV3-1 to TRBJ2-4; 9 nucleotides line up with TRBD2. J lost 0 bases, V lost 8 bases, and 5 bases had no gene match. Germline values: CDR1 LGHDT, CDR2 YNNKEL (reference sequence). CDR3 size: 15 residues. CDR3 sequence reads: CASGKRGAAKNIQYF. CDR3 coding DNA: TGTGCCAGCGGTAAGCGGGGGGCAGCCAAAAACATTCAGTACTTC. Full variable domain (rest looked up from reference TRBV3-1 and TRBJ2-4): DTAVSQTPKYLVTQMGNDKSIKCEQNLGHDTMYWYKQDSKKFLKIMFSYNNKELIINETVPNRFSPKSPDKAHLNLHINSLELGDSAVYFCASGKRGAAKNIQYFGAGTRLSVL.

The chain links TRBV20-1 to TRBJ1-4; 11 nucleotides align to TRBD1. In germline, CDR1 is DFQATT, CDR2 SNEGSKA (reference sequence). CDR3 length: 14 amino acids. Trimming removed 5 bases from V and 10 bases from J; junction bases left unmatched: 9. This CDR3 is CSASRTGGNGKLFF. The CDR3 DNA is TGCAGTGCTTCCCGGACAGGGGGCAACGGAAAACTGTTTTTT.

The chain links TRBV29-1 to TRBJ1-3; D unclear. This CDR3 is 16 amino acids long. CDR1 is SQVTM, CDR2 ANQGSEA, per germline. The V gene lost 1 base and the J gene lost 0 bases, with 13 bases spanning the gap. CDR3 nucleotides: TGCAGCGTTGAAGTAGGGCGCGGGATCTCTGGAAACACCATATATTTT. It translates to CSVEVGRGISGNTIYF.

Only a few counts were recorded for this clonotype. The chain recombines TRBV18 with TRBJ1-4; 9 positions agree with TRBD1. The CDR3 is 14 amino acids. The germline CDR1 and CDR2 sequences are KGHSH and LQKENI. V shed 3 bases and J 6 bases; nucleotides not matched to a gene: 2. CDR3 in DNA: TGTGCCAGCTCACCCGGACAGGGGCATGAAAAACTGTTTTTT. It encodes CASSPGQGHEKLFF.

Regarding this clonotype: This sequence may be a read error, since a much larger clone differs from it by one base. V and J are TRBV12-3 or TRBV12-4 and TRBJ2-2; no definite D call. The CDR3 runs to 14 residues. V gave up 0 bases and J gave up 4 bases, with 6 bases separating them. The CDR3 protein is CASSLARITGELFF. In DNA, the CDR3 is TGTGCCAGCAGTTTAGCCAGGATCACCGGGGAGCTGTTTTTT.

The sample holds a few counts of this clonotype. As DNA, the CDR3 is TGTGCCAGCAGCGTCCTGGGACAGGGACCCGCTGAAGCTTTCTTT. Translation gives CASSVLGQGPAEAFF. The J gene is TRBJ1-1, the V gene TRBV6-5, with TRBD1 identical over 9 bases. The V and J ends lost 6 bases and 6 bases, in that order; junction bases with no gene match: 11. This CDR3 is 15 amino acids long. The germline V gene has CDR1 MNHEY and CDR2 SVGAGI.

The J gene is TRBJ1-4, the V gene TRBV20-1; D gene ambiguous. The CDR3 consists of 14 residues. Germline CDR1 DFQATT, CDR2 SNEGSKA (reference sequence). V dropped 3 bases and J dropped 8 bases, with 16 bases sitting between them. The CDR3 sequence: CSARPQVPGEKLFF. CDR3 sequence (DNA): TGCAGTGCTAGGCCCCAGGTTCCGGGCGAAAAACTGTTTTTT.

This rearrangement joins TRBV2 to TRBJ2-4; D is uncertain. Trimming stripped 6 bases from V and 13 bases from J, with 16 bases between. Germline loops: CDR1 SNHLY, CDR2 FYNNEI. The CDR3 extends over 12 amino acids. This chain's CDR3 is CASRADNNEQYF. CDR3 in DNA: TGTGCCAGCAGGGCCGATAACAATGAGCAGTACTTC.

The V gene is TRBV20-1, the J gene TRBJ2-1; D gene unclear. The germline V gene has CDR1 DFQATT and CDR2 SNEGSKA (reference sequence). This CDR3 is 14 amino acids long. V was clipped by 0 bases and J by 1 base, with 7 bases between them. CDR3 protein: CSARDRISYNEQFF. CDR3 nucleotide sequence: TGCAGTGCTAGAGATCGGATATCCTACAATGAGCAGTTCTTC.

This clonotype was counted once. The gene calls are TRBV10-3 and TRBJ1-1, with TRBD1 as a possible D gene (5 bases). This CDR3 has 17 residues. Germline assignment: CDR1 ENHRY and CDR2 SYGVKD. Trimming left V 4 bases short and J 0 bases short, with 18 bases between. The CDR3 reads CAISGREGPEMNTEAFF. CDR3 sequence (DNA): TGTGCCATCAGTGGTCGGGAGGGGCCGGAAATGAACACTGAAGCTTTCTTT.

This rearrangement joins TRBV11-2 to TRBJ1-5; D may be TRBD1 (5 bases). The germline CDR1 and CDR2 sequences are SGHAT and FQNNGV. The germline V and J ends were trimmed by 3 bases and 7 bases, with 13 bases remaining between them. There are 14 residues in the CDR3. Here the CDR3 DNA reads TGTGCCAGCAGCTTGACTAACGGGGCGCAGCCCCAGCATTTT. It encodes CASSLTNGAQPQHF. Looking up the rest from reference TRBV11-2 and TRBJ1-5 gives the full variable domain: EAGVAQSPRYKIIEKRQSVAFWCNPISGHATLYWYQQILGQGPKLLIQFQNNGVVDDSQLPKDRFSAERLKGVDSTLKIQPAKLEDSAVYLCASSLTNGAQPQHFGDGTRLSIL.

This clonotype was observed a handful of times. The DNA for the CDR3 is TGTGCCAGCAGTTGGGACGGTGGAAACACCATATATTTT. It encodes CASSWDGGNTIYF. This chain links TRBV27 with TRBJ1-3, with TRBD1 as a possible D gene (5 bases). This CDR3 contains 13 residues. V lost 4 bases, J lost 3 bases, and 7 bases lay in between. Per the germline V gene, CDR1 is MNHEY and CDR2 is SMNVEV (reference sequence).

The chain's CDR3 is CASLAGGPSDTQYF. CDR3 DNA: TGCGCCAGCCTAGCGGGAGGGCCGTCAGATACGCAGTATTTT. The chain recombines TRBV5-1 with TRBJ2-3; TRBD2 matches at 12 bases. The CDR3 has 14 residues. V dropped 7 bases and J dropped 4; count of bases not matched to a gene: 4. CDR1 is SGHRS and CDR2 is YFSETQ in the germline V gene.

This clonotype has only a few counts. The chain links TRBV6-5 to TRBJ2-3; D possibly matches TRBD1 or TRBD2 (7 bases each). In germline, CDR1 is MNHEY, CDR2 SVGAGI. V lost 2 bases, J lost 6 bases, and 15 bases lay in between. The CDR3 has 15 residues. CDR3 in DNA: TGTGCCAGCAGTTACGGGAGGGGGCCCTCCGATACGCAGTATTTT. It is translated as CASSYGRGPSDTQYF.

This clonotype was found a few times. This chain joins TRBV29-1 and TRBJ1-5; 7 bases are shared with TRBD1. J lost 2 bases, V lost 5 bases, and 6 bases had no gene match. Germline values: CDR1 SQVTM, CDR2 ANQGSEA. This CDR3 contains 14 residues. The CDR3 nucleotides read TGCAGCGTTCTACAGGGGACTGGCAATCAGCCCCAGCATTTT. Its protein is CSVLQGTGNQPQHF.

The chain employs TRBV20-1 and TRBJ1-5, with D tentatively TRBD1 (6 bases). V was clipped by 3 bases and J by 6 bases, with 18 bases between them. The germline gives CDR1 DFQATT, CDR2 SNEGSKA (reference sequence). The CDR3 extends over 15 amino acids. The CDR3 DNA is TGCAGTGCTAGCGCTAGGGGGTGGTATAGTCAGCCCCAGCATTTT. It yields the protein CSASARGWYSQPQHF.

This clonotype was counted only a few times. This chain links TRBV20-1 with TRBJ2-1; D remains unclear. V was cut by 5 bases and J by 0 bases, with 20 bases left in between. Germline V gives CDR1 DFQATT, CDR2 SNEGSKA (reference sequence). This CDR3 comprises 17 residues. The CDR3 bases are TGCAGTGCTGCCCCAACCTTGGCGCAAAGCTCCTACAATGAGCAGTTCTTC. It encodes CSAAPTLAQSSYNEQFF.

CDR3 sequence (DNA): TGTGCCAGCAGTTTAGGACTTGACCTCTACAATGAGCAGTACTTC. Its protein is CASSLGLDLYNEQYF. This rearrangement joins TRBV12-3 or TRBV12-4 to TRBJ2-5; D not resolved. Trimming took 1 base from V and 11 from J, leaving 20 bases between them. This CDR3 spans 15 amino acids.

This clonotype was detected a few times. The chain combines TRBV5-1 with TRBJ1-2; D may be TRBD1 (5 bases). The CDR3 spans 13 residues. In germline, CDR1 is SGHRS, CDR2 YFSETQ. V lost 8 bases, J lost 0 bases, and 11 bases lay in between. CDR3: CASRGVSNYGYTF. In DNA, the CDR3 is TGCGCCAGTCGGGGGGTTTCTAACTATGGCTACACCTTC.

Comments on this clonotype: An end of the junction does not agree with germline; a read error may underlie this. J is TRBJ1-2 and V is TRBV2; 9 bases are a match to TRBD1. CDR1 and CDR2 (germline): SNHLY, FYNNEI. This CDR3 contains 13 residues. In DNA form, the CDR3 reads TGTGCCAACAGTGAACAGGGGGCGTATGGCTACACCTTC. It yields the protein CANSEQGAYGYTF.

V usage is TRBV3-1 and J usage is TRBJ2-1; TRBD1 might be the D (6 bases). V was trimmed by 5 bases and J by 1 base, leaving 18 bases between them. CDR1 is LGHDT, CDR2 YNNKEL, per germline (reference sequence). CDR3 length: 17 amino acids. The CDR3 region has the DNA TGTGCCAGCAGCTCGAGGACAGTCCTTTTTTCCTACAATGAGCAGTTCTTC. As protein: CASSSRTVLFSYNEQFF.

The chain joins TRBV3-1 to TRBJ2-5; TRBD2 aligns across 7 bases. Germline lookup yields CDR1 LGHDT and CDR2 YNNKEL (reference sequence). The CDR3 contains 15 residues. J lost 2 bases, V lost 3 bases, and 6 bases had no gene match. The DNA for the CDR3 is TGTGCCAGCAGCCAGGGGCTAGCGGTACAAGAGACCCAGTACTTC. Encoded protein: CASSQGLAVQETQYF.

The chain has TRBV6-1 and TRBJ2-4, with TRBD1 matching 7 bases. V was clipped by 2 bases and J by 2 bases; unmatched bases: 6. The CDR3 totals 16 residues. The V gene's germline CDR1 is MNHNS and CDR2 SASEGT. The CDR3 region is CASSERQGVSKNIQYF. Here the CDR3 DNA reads TGTGCCAGCAGTGAAAGGCAGGGGGTATCCAAAAACATTCAGTACTTC.

This clonotype was observed a handful of times. The chain joins TRBV5-1 to TRBJ2-7; 12 positions agree with TRBD2. The CDR3 spans 19 residues. The germline CDR1 and CDR2 sequences are SGHRS and YFSETQ. With V trimmed by 0 bases and J by 0 bases, 10 bases remained unmatched. The CDR3 region is CASSLGDIGTSGSSYEQYF. The CDR3 nucleotides read TGCGCCAGCAGCTTGGGGGACATAGGGACTAGCGGGTCCTCCTACGAGCAGTACTTC.

To note about this clonotype: A read error may explain this, as a much larger clone is one base away. The chain links TRBV25-1 to TRBJ1-6; no clear D gene. The CDR3 runs 15 residues. Germline V gene data show CDR1 as MGHDK and CDR2 as SYGVNS. The CDR3 region is CASGEYSSYNSPLHF. As DNA, the CDR3 is TGTGCCAGCGGTGAATACAGCTCCTATAATTCACCCCTCCACTTT. Full variable domain (rest looked up from reference TRBV25-1 and TRBJ1-6): EADIYQTPRYLVIGTGKKITLECSQTMGHDKMYWYQQDPGMELHLIHYSYGVNSTEKGDLSSESTVSRIRTEHFPLTLESARPSHTSQYLCASGEYSSYNSPLHFGNGTRLTVT.